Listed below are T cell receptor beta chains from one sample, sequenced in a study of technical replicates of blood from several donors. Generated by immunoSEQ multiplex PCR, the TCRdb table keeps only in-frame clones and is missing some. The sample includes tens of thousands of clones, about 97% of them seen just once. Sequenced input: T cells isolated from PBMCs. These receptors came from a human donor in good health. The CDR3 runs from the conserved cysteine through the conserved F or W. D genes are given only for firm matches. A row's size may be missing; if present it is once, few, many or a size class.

cdr3_nt: TGTGCCAGCAGCCACCTCATTACAGGGGGCCTGAACACTGAAGCTTTCTTT; cdr3_aa: CASSHLITGGLNTEAFF; d_call: TRBD1; cdr3_length: 17; clone_size: once; j_call: TRBJ1-1; v_call: TRBV4-2
cdr3_nt: TGTGCCAGCAGTCTAGGAGGGGAAGATACGCAGTATTTT; cdr3_aa: CASSLGGEDTQYF; d_call: .; cdr3_length: 13; clone_size: .; j_call: TRBJ2-3; v_call: TRBV6-5
cdr3_nt: TGTGCCTCCGGGACAGGGGATGGCTACACCTTC; cdr3_aa: CASGTGDGYTF; d_call: TRBD1; cdr3_length: 11; clone_size: .; j_call: TRBJ1-2; v_call: TRBV30
cdr3_nt: TGTGCCAGCAGCGATAGGACAGGGAGAACGACTGAAGCTTTCTTT; cdr3_aa: CASSDRTGRTTEAFF; d_call: TRBD1; cdr3_length: 15; clone_size: .; j_call: TRBJ1-1; v_call: TRBV7-9
cdr3_nt: TGTGCCAGCAGTTTTCGTTACGGAGATACGCAGTATTTT; cdr3_aa: CASSFRYGDTQYF; d_call: .; cdr3_length: 13; clone_size: .; j_call: TRBJ2-3; v_call: TRBV27
cdr3_nt: TGTGCCAGCAGCTTGGGGGTCCTAGTTCGATACACAGATACGCAGTATTTT; cdr3_aa: CASSLGVLVRYTDTQYF; d_call: .; cdr3_length: 17; clone_size: .; j_call: TRBJ2-3; v_call: TRBV5-6
cdr3_nt: TGTGCCAGCAGCTTGGAGGGGGGGGAGACCCAGTACTTC; cdr3_aa: CASSLEGGETQYF; d_call: .; cdr3_length: 13; clone_size: .; j_call: TRBJ2-5; v_call: TRBV7-3
cdr3_nt: TGTGCCAGCAGCTTAGGGCGGGAGGTCCACGAGCAGTACTTC; cdr3_aa: CASSLGREVHEQYF; d_call: TRBD2; cdr3_length: 14; clone_size: .; j_call: TRBJ2-7; v_call: TRBV7-6
cdr3_nt: TGCGCCAGCAGCCCAAACGAGCCCCATCAGCCCCAGCATTTT; cdr3_aa: CASSPNEPHQPQHF; d_call: .; cdr3_length: 14; clone_size: .; j_call: TRBJ1-5; v_call: TRBV4-1
cdr3_nt: TGTGCCAGTAGTATACCAGGGCCAAATGAAAAACTGTTTTTT; cdr3_aa: CASSIPGPNEKLFF; d_call: .; cdr3_length: 14; clone_size: once; j_call: TRBJ1-4; v_call: TRBV19
cdr3_nt: TGTGCCAGCAGTTTCGCCCGACAGGGAAGGGGCGAAAAACTGTTTTTT; cdr3_aa: CASSFARQGRGEKLFF; d_call: TRBD1; cdr3_length: 16; clone_size: .; j_call: TRBJ1-4; v_call: TRBV28
cdr3_nt: TGTGCCAGCAGTCCAGGCTACGAGCAGTACTTC; cdr3_aa: CASSPGYEQYF; d_call: .; cdr3_length: 11; clone_size: once; j_call: TRBJ2-7; v_call: TRBV28
cdr3_nt: TGTGCCAGCAGCGTAGGACTAGCTCAAGAGACCCAGTACTTC; cdr3_aa: CASSVGLAQETQYF; d_call: TRBD2; cdr3_length: 14; clone_size: .; j_call: TRBJ2-5; v_call: TRBV9
cdr3_nt: TGTGCCAGCAGCCCGGGACTGGGGACCAACTATGGCTACACCTTC; cdr3_aa: CASSPGLGTNYGYTF; d_call: .; cdr3_length: 15; clone_size: once; j_call: TRBJ1-2; v_call: TRBV9
cdr3_nt: TGTGCCAGTAAGACTAGCGGGAGCCACGAGCAGTACTTC; cdr3_aa: CASKTSGSHEQYF; d_call: TRBD2; cdr3_length: 13; clone_size: .; j_call: TRBJ2-7; v_call: TRBV19
cdr3_nt: TGTGCCAGTAGCCCAGGACAGGGGGCGGATGAGCAGTTCTTC; cdr3_aa: CASSPGQGADEQFF; d_call: TRBD1; cdr3_length: 14; clone_size: once; j_call: TRBJ2-1; v_call: TRBV19
cdr3_nt: TGTGCCAGCAGCTCGCGAACAGAAGCCAAAAACATTCAGTACTTC; cdr3_aa: CASSSRTEAKNIQYF; d_call: .; cdr3_length: 15; clone_size: once; j_call: TRBJ2-4; v_call: TRBV5-5
cdr3_nt: TGTGCCAGCAGTCGCCTAGCGGGAGGTGAATTTGGTGAGCAGTTCTTC; cdr3_aa: CASSRLAGGEFGEQFF; d_call: TRBD2; cdr3_length: 16; clone_size: .; j_call: TRBJ2-1; v_call: TRBV2
cdr3_nt: TGTGCCAGCAGCTCCCTTGAGGGGGGGTTCCCTTCTACAGATACGCAGTATTTT; cdr3_aa: CASSSLEGGFPSTDTQYF; d_call: .; cdr3_length: 18; clone_size: .; j_call: TRBJ2-3; v_call: TRBV7-2
cdr3_nt: TGTGCCAGCAGCTCCCACCAGAGACTAGCGGGAAATGAGCAGTTCTTC; cdr3_aa: CASSSHQRLAGNEQFF; d_call: TRBD2; cdr3_length: 16; clone_size: .; j_call: TRBJ2-1; v_call: TRBV7-9
cdr3_nt: TGTGCCAGCAGCTTAGTGGGAGCTGGGAGAGAGACCCAGTACTTC; cdr3_aa: CASSLVGAGRETQYF; d_call: .; cdr3_length: 15; clone_size: .; j_call: TRBJ2-5; v_call: TRBV7-9
cdr3_nt: TGTGCCAGCAGCCAAGATCCAGTAGCGGGACCGGGAGAGACCCAGTACTTC; cdr3_aa: CASSQDPVAGPGETQYF; d_call: TRBD2; cdr3_length: 17; clone_size: .; j_call: TRBJ2-5; v_call: TRBV4-2
cdr3_nt: TGTGCCAGCAGCCCGACCCGCGGGGTAGAGACCCAGTACTTC; cdr3_aa: CASSPTRGVETQYF; d_call: .; cdr3_length: 14; clone_size: .; j_call: TRBJ2-5; v_call: TRBV6-6
cdr3_nt: TGTGCCAGCAGCTTACCTGCAGGGGTAAATGGAAACACCATATATTTT; cdr3_aa: CASSLPAGVNGNTIYF; d_call: .; cdr3_length: 16; clone_size: .; j_call: TRBJ1-3; v_call: TRBV11-3
cdr3_nt: TGTGCCAGTATGGAAGAAGCCCTCGGGTGGGGGGCCAACGTCCTGACTTTC; cdr3_aa: CASMEEALGWGANVLTF; d_call: .; cdr3_length: 17; clone_size: .; j_call: TRBJ2-6; v_call: TRBV19
cdr3_nt: TGTGCCAGCACCATCACAGGGGTGGCTGGAAACACCATATATTTT; cdr3_aa: CASTITGVAGNTIYF; d_call: TRBD1; cdr3_length: 15; clone_size: .; j_call: TRBJ1-3; v_call: TRBV2
cdr3_nt: TGTGCCAGTTGGGACAGATCCTCCTACGAGCAGTACTTC; cdr3_aa: CASWDRSSYEQYF; d_call: TRBD1; cdr3_length: 13; clone_size: .; j_call: TRBJ2-7; v_call: TRBV2
cdr3_nt: TGTGCCATCAGTACAGAACCGATGAACACTGAAGCTTTCTTT; cdr3_aa: CAISTEPMNTEAFF; d_call: .; cdr3_length: 14; clone_size: .; j_call: TRBJ1-1; v_call: TRBV10-3
cdr3_nt: TGCGCCAGCAGCTTCAGTGATAACACCGGGGAGCTGTTTTTT; cdr3_aa: CASSFSDNTGELFF; d_call: .; cdr3_length: 14; clone_size: .; j_call: TRBJ2-2; v_call: TRBV5-1
cdr3_nt: TGTGCCAGCAGTCCATTCGGGACAGGGAAATTAAGGCAGCCCCAGCATTTT; cdr3_aa: CASSPFGTGKLRQPQHF; d_call: TRBD1; cdr3_length: 17; clone_size: .; j_call: TRBJ1-5; v_call: TRBV27
cdr3_nt: TGCGCCAGCACGCCGGGACAGGGGAAGAATGAGCAGTTCTTC; cdr3_aa: CASTPGQGKNEQFF; d_call: TRBD1; cdr3_length: 14; clone_size: .; j_call: TRBJ2-1; v_call: TRBV5-1
cdr3_nt: TGTGCCAGCGGGGACAGGCAAGAGACCCAGTACTTC; cdr3_aa: CASGDRQETQYF; d_call: TRBD1; cdr3_length: 12; clone_size: .; j_call: TRBJ2-5; v_call: TRBV6-5